One and the same sample provided the 25 T cell receptor beta chains below, sequenced in a study of T cell changes during pregnancy in multiple sclerosis. Data came from immunoSEQ multiplex PCR; TCRdb stores just in-frame clones and leaves some out. The profile shows almost 50,000 clones, around 93% of them singletons. The input for sequencing was CD8+ T cells from peripheral blood mononuclear cells, taken after pregnancy. All receptors derive from a female donor with multiple sclerosis, enrolled in a pregnancy study.

The chain employs TRBV4-1 and TRBJ2-7; tentatively, D is TRBD2 (5 bases). V was clipped by 4 bases and J by 4 bases, with 14 bases between them. CDR3 size: 14 residues. Germline CDR1 reads MGHRA; CDR2 reads YSYEKL. The CDR3 reads CASSLSMSGYEQYF. The CDR3 bases are TGCGCCAGCAGCCTTTCGATGAGCGGTTACGAGCAGTACTTC.

This clone was recorded at least ten times. The rearrangement uses TRBV5-1 and TRBJ2-2; 8 bases map to TRBD1. The V and J ends lost 8 bases and 3 bases, in that order; junction bases with no gene match: 12. CDR1 SGHRS and CDR2 YFSETQ come from the germline V gene. The CDR3 extends over 16 amino acids. In nucleotides, the CDR3 is TGCGCCAGTCAAAGGCAAACACAGGGGGACACCGGGGAGCTGTTTTTT. The encoded protein is CASQRQTQGDTGELFF.

This clone was seen a single time. This chain joins TRBV9 and TRBJ2-5; no clear D gene. Germline V lookup: CDR1 SGDLS, CDR2 YYNGEE. V lost 0 bases and J lost 1, with 10 bases in between. The CDR3 length is 15 residues. CDR3 nucleotides: TGTGCCAGCAGCGTAGCAGGAACAATCCAAGAGACCCAGTACTTC. Translated, it gives CASSVAGTIQETQYF.

For the CDR3, the DNA is TGTGCCAGCAGCTTCGGCAGCGGGGTGTATGGCTACACCTTC. It specifies CASSFGSGVYGYTF. The chain couples TRBV5-6 to TRBJ1-2, with unresolved D. The CDR3 is 14 amino acids. CDR1 and CDR2 (germline): SGHDT, YYEEEE. V lost 2 bases and J lost 5, with 13 bases in between.

The CDR3 reads CASSSGAGQGETQYF. The CDR3 DNA is TGTGCCAGCAGCTCCGGTGCGGGACAGGGGGAGACCCAGTACTTC. This rearrangement joins TRBV11-2 to TRBJ2-5; 10 positions match TRBD1. With V trimmed by 4 bases and J by 5 bases, 7 bases remained unmatched. Germline lookup yields CDR1 SGHAT and CDR2 FQNNGV. The length of the CDR3 is 15 residues.

The V and J genes are TRBV9 and TRBJ1-1, with D uncertain. The germline V gene encodes CDR1 SGDLS and CDR2 YYNGEE. Trimming took off 4 bases at V and 0 bases at J, with 7 bases between the two ends. This CDR3 is 13 amino acids long. The CDR3 here is CASSNGMNTEAFF. CDR3 nucleotide sequence: TGTGCCAGCAGCAACGGGATGAACACTGAAGCTTTCTTT.

The V and J genes are TRBV13 and TRBJ2-7, with TRBD2 matching over 9 bases. The CDR3 covers 15 residues. Germline loops: CDR1 PRHDT, CDR2 FYEKMQ (reference sequence). J was trimmed by 1 base and V by 5 bases; bases with no gene match: 6. CDR3 bases: TGTGCCAGCAGCCCGAGCGGGGGGTCATCCTACGAGCAGTACTTC. Amino acids: CASSPSGGSSYEQYF.

The chain combines TRBV4-1 with TRBJ2-7; no firm D call. The CDR3 loop spans 11 amino acids. Trimming took 3 bases from V and 5 from J, leaving 5 bases between them. Germline CDR1 MGHRA, CDR2 YSYEKL. Here the CDR3 DNA reads TGCGCCAGCAGCCAGTATAACGAGCAGTACTTC. This sequence encodes CASSQYNEQYF.

The chain couples TRBV7-3 to TRBJ1-5; tentatively, D is TRBD1 (5 bases). The CDR3 covers 13 residues. The ends were cut back, 5 bases at V and 7 bases at J, with 12 bases in the middle. Germline loops: CDR1 SGHTA, CDR2 FQGTGA. The DNA of the CDR3 is TGTGCCAGCAGCCGTCAGGGAGGGCAGCCCCAGCATTTT. Translating it yields CASSRQGGQPQHF.

This rearrangement joins TRBV5-1 to TRBJ2-7; 7 bases line up with TRBD1. The J segment lost 5 bases and the V segment lost 0 bases, leaving 11 bases of the junction unmatched. The CDR3 sequence is 16 residues long. Germline values: CDR1 SGHRS, CDR2 YFSETQ. The chain's CDR3 is CASSLEHYRGNHEQYF. CDR3 sequence (DNA): TGCGCCAGCAGCTTGGAGCACTACAGGGGAAACCACGAGCAGTACTTC.

The chain is built from TRBV6-5 and TRBJ1-1; D not resolved. This CDR3 has 14 residues. V lost 6 bases to trimming and J lost 6 bases, with 17 bases between them. CDR1 is MNHEY, CDR2 SVGAGI, per germline. The CDR3 bases are TGTGCCAGCAGACCTAGCAACGCCTTCTCTGAAGCTTTCTTT. Translated, it gives CASRPSNAFSEAFF.

The V gene is TRBV5-4, the J gene TRBJ2-7; TRBD2 matches 9 bases. Germline trimming cut 1 base from V and 3 bases from J; bases unmatched to any gene: 5. The CDR3 length is 15 residues. CDR1 and CDR2 from the germline V gene are SGHNT and YYREEE (reference sequence). In nucleotides, the CDR3 is TGTGCCAGCAGCTTGATGGCGGGGGGGATCTACGAGCAGTACTTC. This encodes CASSLMAGGIYEQYF. The full variable domain, completed using reference TRBV5-4 and TRBJ2-7, is ETGVTQSPTHLIKTRGQQVTLRCSSQSGHNTVSWYQQALGQGPQFIFQYYREEENGRGNFPPRFSGLQFPNYSSELNVNALELDDSALYLCASSLMAGGIYEQYFGPGTRLTVT.

The gene calls are TRBV9 and TRBJ2-3; 10 bases are shared with TRBD2. V lost 3 bases to trimming and J lost 0 bases; unmatched junction nucleotides: 4. The CDR3 consists of 16 residues. CDR1 and CDR2 from the germline V gene are SGDLS and YYNGEE. The CDR3 DNA sequence: TGTGCCAGCAGCGAGACTAGCGGGTTGAGCACAGATACGCAGTATTTT. Its translation: CASSETSGLSTDTQYF. Together with reference TRBV9 and TRBJ2-3, the CDR3 gives the full variable domain: DSGVTQTPKHLITATGQRVTLRCSPRSGDLSVYWYQQSLDQGLQFLIQYYNGEERAKGNILERFSAQQFPDLHSELNLSSLELGDSALYFCASSETSGLSTDTQYFGPGTRLTVL.

The chain joins TRBV6-6 to TRBJ2-1; TRBD2 is a possible D gene (5 bases). Germline loops: CDR1 MNHNY, CDR2 SVGAGI (reference sequence). This CDR3 contains 14 residues. Between the trimmed V and J ends, which lost 2 bases and 6 bases, there was a span of 11 bases. This CDR3 is CASSYPEEGNEQFF. CDR3 DNA sequence: TGTGCCAGCAGTTACCCTGAAGAGGGCAATGAGCAGTTCTTC.

J is TRBJ2-3 and V is TRBV15; 8 nucleotides align to TRBD2. The CDR3 contains 14 residues. After removal of 8 bases from V and 2 bases from J, the junction contained 6 bases not matched to a gene. The V gene's germline CDR1 is LNHNV and CDR2 YYDKDF (reference sequence). Here the CDR3 reads CATSARGVTDTQYF. DNA for the CDR3: TGTGCCACCTCGGCGCGGGGGGTCACAGATACGCAGTATTTT.

The V and J genes are TRBV5-6 and TRBJ1-1, with 7 bases fitting TRBD1. Germline V CDR1 and CDR2: SGHDT, YYEEEE. V lost 0 bases and J lost 9; bases outside the gene matches: 2. This CDR3 comprises 12 residues. This CDR3 reads CASSLGQGKAFF. CDR3 sequence (DNA): TGTGCCAGCAGCTTGGGACAGGGAAAAGCTTTCTTT.

In its sample, this clone was seen a few times. The gene calls are TRBV19 and TRBJ1-1, with no clear D. This CDR3 comprises 12 residues. V dropped 7 bases and J dropped 1 base, with 7 bases sitting between them. Germline lookup yields CDR1 LNHDA and CDR2 SQIVND (reference sequence). CDR3 region: CASNSGNTEAFF. The CDR3 DNA reads as TGTGCCAGTAATTCAGGGAACACTGAAGCTTTCTTT.

This clone was picked up one time. CDR3 amino acids: CASSEYGPTGQAFF. DNA of the CDR3: TGTGCCAGCAGTGAGTATGGCCCGACAGGGCAGGCTTTCTTT. V gene TRBV2 combines with J gene TRBJ1-1; TRBD1 matches at 7 bases. V shed 3 bases, J shed 11 bases, and the junction held 12 bases outside the gene matches. The CDR3 consists of 14 residues. The germline CDR1 and CDR2 sequences are SNHLY and FYNNEI.

This clone was seen once. The V and J genes are TRBV27 and TRBJ2-1, with D perhaps TRBD2 (6 bases). Germline CDR1 MNHEY, CDR2 SMNVEV (reference sequence). The CDR3 has 11 residues. V was shortened by 6 bases and J by 9 bases, with 9 bases between the two germline ends. The CDR3 loop reads CASRLGGEQFF. DNA for the CDR3: TGTGCCAGCAGGCTCGGGGGTGAGCAGTTCTTC.

The V gene is TRBV29-1, the J gene TRBJ2-7; D is unresolved. The CDR3 runs 12 residues. Germline-derived CDR1 and CDR2 are SQVTM and ANQGSEA. The V and J ends lost 5 bases and 7 bases respectively, with 15 bases between them. CDR3 sequence: CSVFRCITEQYF. Here the CDR3 DNA reads TGCAGCGTTTTCAGGTGTATTACGGAGCAGTACTTC.

This chain connects TRBV19 to TRBJ1-1; TRBD1 might be the D (6 bases). The V gene's germline CDR1 is LNHDA and CDR2 SQIVND (reference sequence). The CDR3 contains 13 residues. Trimming left V 3 bases short and J 3 bases short, with 8 bases between. The CDR3 reads CASSMGQYTEAFF. The CDR3 coding sequence is TGTGCCAGTAGTATGGGACAATACACTGAAGCTTTCTTT.

The gene calls are TRBV5-6 and TRBJ1-1; D perhaps matches TRBD1 (5 bases). CDR3 length: 17 amino acids. CDR1 is SGHDT, CDR2 YYEEEE, per germline. V gave up 0 bases and J gave up 3 bases, with 18 bases separating them. The CDR3 region is CASSLAPGIPGDTEAFF. Here the CDR3 DNA reads TGTGCCAGCAGCTTGGCCCCAGGGATCCCTGGGGACACTGAAGCTTTCTTT.

The chain has TRBV19 and TRBJ1-5; no reliable D call. V lost 3 bases, J lost 4 bases, and 4 bases lay in between. CDR3 length: 12 amino acids. The V gene's germline CDR1 is LNHDA and CDR2 SQIVND (reference sequence). CDR3: CASSIGNQPQHF. CDR3 DNA: TGTGCCAGTAGTATCGGGAATCAGCCCCAGCATTTT.

Concerning this clone: Germline is not matched at one junction end, which may reflect a read error. The chain combines TRBV7-7 with TRBJ2-1, with 10 bases fitting TRBD2. The germline V gene encodes CDR1 SSHAT and CDR2 FNYEAQ (reference sequence). The CDR3 runs to 16 residues. The CDR3 loop reads CASSPEWTSGFDEQFF. CDR3 DNA sequence: TGTGCTAGCAGTCCTGAGTGGACTAGCGGATTTGATGAGCAGTTCTTC.

The chain combines TRBV2 with TRBJ2-3; no firm D call. The germline gives CDR1 SNHLY, CDR2 FYNNEI. V lost 4 bases, J lost 2 bases, and 10 bases lay in between. The CDR3 consists of 14 residues. CDR3 in DNA: TGTGCCAGCAGTGGACATGATTTCACAGATACGCAGTATTTT. Protein sequence: CASSGHDFTDTQYF.